This T cell receptor beta chain was documented in a study of spatial heterogeneity in lung cancer. Study-level background: Untreated early-stage non-small cell lung cancer patients, 72 in total, were the donors. Sequencing of follow-up PBMC samples took place when they were available, at a median of about 22 months after resection. Study results and limitations: Tumor TCRs that were ubiquitous and expanded showed up in blood more at resection than follow-up.

This sample's time point: blood at routine non-recurrence follow-up after resection. Unsorted whole RNA of tumor, nontumor lung or frozen PBMC was sequenced. This clonotype was recorded a few times. Its antigen is unidentified. TCRdb re-analysed the 5' RACE reads in MiXCR, keeping a single row per CDR3 protein. The sample includes approximately 110,000 distinct CDR3 sequences, 10% to 13% of them seen just once. The TCR comes from a female donor with early-stage non-small cell lung cancer. This sample comprised PBMCs, obtained at follow-up.

CDR3: CSARGSGNIAKNIQYF. CDR3 nucleotide sequence: TGCAGTGCTAGAGGTAGCGGGAATATAGCCAAAAACATTCAGTACTTC. This chain links TRBV20-1 with TRBJ2-4, with 8 bases identical to TRBD2. The CDR3 contains 16 residues. J lost 0 bases, V lost 1 base, and 5 bases had no gene match. Per germline, CDR1 DFQATT and CDR2 SNEGSKA (reference sequence).